These 3 T cell receptor beta chains came from one sample sequenced in a study of blood T cell repertoires in COVID-19. Profiled with immunoSEQ multiplex PCR; TCRdb holds only in-frame clones, not every one. The sample consists of around 270,000 clones, roughly 84% of them appearing once. Sequencing was done on a sample of peripheral blood. Receptor source: a woman aged 40 to 50 who had recovered from COVID-19.

V is TRBV9 and J is TRBJ2-1; 7 bases are shared with TRBD2. CDR1 SGDLS and CDR2 YYNGEE come from the germline V gene. V lost 0 bases to trimming and J lost 6 bases; unmatched junction nucleotides: 3. CDR3 length: 14 residues. DNA for the CDR3: TGTGCCAGCAGCGTAGGTGGGACTACCAATGAGCAGTTCTTC. Translated, it gives CASSVGGTTNEQFF.

This clone has only a few counts. V gene TRBV4-1 combines with J gene TRBJ1-2; 10 bases match TRBD1. CDR1 MGHRA and CDR2 YSYEKL come from the germline V gene. The V segment lost 4 bases and the J segment 6 bases; nucleotides outside the gene matches: 8. This CDR3 has 15 residues. CDR3 loop: CASSPSPTGGNGYTF. For the CDR3, the DNA is TGCGCCAGCAGCCCAAGCCCGACAGGGGGCAATGGCTACACCTTC.

The J gene is TRBJ2-2, the V gene TRBV4-1; a weak D match, TRBD2 (6 bases). CDR1 and CDR2 (germline): MGHRA, YSYEKL. This CDR3 has 17 amino acids. V lost 6 bases and J lost 4, with 21 bases in between. The CDR3 loop reads CASSHPRGGDLTGELFF. DNA of the CDR3: TGCGCCAGCAGTCACCCTAGGGGCGGGGATCTCACCGGGGAGCTGTTTTTT.